A selection of T cell receptor beta chains follows, all from one sample in a study of radiotherapy plus CTLA-4 blockade in lung cancer. Repertoires were generated with immunoSEQ multiplex PCR, while TCRdb's copy carries only in-frame clones and drops some. The table lists 40,000 to 50,000 clones, approximately 70% of them singletons. The sequencing used peripheral blood, collected from a patient treated with radiotherapy plus ipilimumab. The source of these receptors is a human donor with non-small cell lung cancer who had a complete response to radiotherapy plus ipilimumab. The CDR3 runs from the conserved cysteine through the conserved F or W. A D gene is named only where the DNA matches it firmly. Expanded clones are given a class, and other clones once, few, many or no size at all.

>few|TRBV2|TRBJ2-1|TRBD2
CASSEFPGGTYNEQFF
TGTGCCAGCAGTGAATTTCCGGGGGGGACCTACAATGAGCAGTTCTTC
>few|TRBV10-3|TRBJ2-3|TRBD2
CAIGAGAGSTDTQYF
TGTGCCATCGGAGCTGGAGCGGGGAGCACAGATACGCAGTATTTT
>NA|TRBV2|TRBJ1-2|NA
CASSEFQGRAEGYTF
TGTGCCAGCAGTGAATTCCAGGGGAGAGCGGAAGGCTACACCTTC
>NA|TRBV2|TRBJ2-3|TRBD2
CASSTLAGGDTQYF
TGTGCCAGCAGTACCCTAGCGGGGGGAGATACGCAGTATTTT
>NA|TRBV10-2|TRBJ1-1|TRBD1
CASSEQGKTFF
TGCGCCAGCAGCGAACAGGGGAAAACTTTCTTT
>NA|TRBV4-1|TRBJ1-6|NA
CASSQDHTDNSPLHF
TGCGCCAGCAGCCAAGATCACACCGATAATTCACCCCTCCACTTT
>NA|TRBV19|TRBJ1-2|NA
CASSIGGPTGGYTF
TGTGCCAGTAGTATCGGGGGGCCCACGGGAGGCTACACCTTC
>NA|TRBV19|TRBJ2-6|TRBD2
CASSITRQRGASGANVLTF
TGTGCCAGTAGTATAACCCGGCAGCGGGGGGCCTCTGGGGCCAACGTCCTGACTTTC
>NA|TRBV28|TRBJ1-2|NA
CASSLSQGRGYTF
TGTGCCAGCAGTTTATCACAGGGAAGGGGCTACACCTTC
>NA|TRBV19|TRBJ1-2|TRBD1
CASSPGTGGNYGYTF
TGTGCCAGTAGTCCAGGGACAGGGGGGAACTATGGCTACACCTTC
>NA|TRBV6-5|TRBJ1-2|TRBD1
CASSVAGGTNYGYTF
TGTGCCAGCTCGGTGGCAGGGGGGACTAACTATGGCTACACCTTC
>NA|TRBV30|TRBJ2-2|NA
CAWSVRGLLSGELFF
TGTGCCTGGAGTGTACGCGGTCTCTTGTCGGGGGAGCTGTTTTTT
>NA|TRBV10-2|TRBJ1-6|NA
CASRQDENSPLHF
TGCGCCAGCAGACAGGACGAAAATTCACCCCTCCACTTT
>NA|TRBV28|TRBJ2-7|NA
CASSPSPSPGKSEQYF
TGTGCCAGCAGTCCCTCCCCTAGCCCGGGAAAAAGCGAGCAGTACTTC
>NA|TRBV7-9|TRBJ1-2|TRBD1
CASSLRDSYGYTF
TGTGCCAGCAGCTTAAGGGACAGCTATGGCTACACCTTC
>NA|TRBV7-9|TRBJ2-7|NA
CASSFGGGHEQYF
TGTGCCAGCAGCTTTGGAGGAGGACACGAGCAGTACTTC
>NA|TRBV5-1|TRBJ2-2|NA
CASSPQSSLVGELFF
TGCGCCAGCAGCCCCCAATCTTCACTAGTCGGGGAGCTGTTTTTT
>NA|TRBV4-1|TRBJ2-3|TRBD1
CASSPGTVNTDTQYF
TGCGCCAGCAGCCCCGGGACAGTCAACACAGATACGCAGTATTTT
>NA|TRBV4-1|TRBJ2-4|TRBD2
CASSQDGLAGRVVKNIQYF
TGCGCCAGCAGCCAAGATGGACTAGCGGGAAGGGTGGTCAAAAACATTCAGTACTTC
>NA|TRBV20-1|TRBJ1-2|NA
CSAGRARGYTF
TGCAGTGCTGGGAGGGCGCGGGGCTACACCTTC
>NA|TRBV5-1|TRBJ2-2|TRBD2
CASSGGLAEFTGELFF
TGCGCCAGCAGCGGGGGACTAGCGGAGTTCACCGGGGAGCTGTTTTTT
>NA|TRBV11-2|TRBJ2-5|TRBD2
CASSPSGGAWETQYF
TGTGCCAGCAGCCCTAGCGGGGGGGCATGGGAGACCCAGTACTTC
>NA|TRBV30|TRBJ1-5|NA
CAWSVTPTGQPQHF
TGTGCCTGGAGTGTTACCCCCACAGGACAACCCCAGCATTTT
>NA|TRBV7-9|TRBJ1-2|NA
CASSLAGGVNYGYTF
TGTGCCAGCAGCTTAGCGGGGGGAGTAAACTATGGCTACACCTTC
>once|TRBV25-1|TRBJ1-2|NA
CASSESFYGYTF
TGTGCCAGCAGTGAATCCTTCTATGGCTACACCTTC
>once|TRBV15|TRBJ1-5|NA
CATSNRRDQPQHF
TGTGCCACCAGCAACAGGAGGGATCAGCCCCAGCATTTT
>NA|TRBV7-9|TRBJ2-5|TRBD2
CASSLISGGEETQYF
TGTGCCAGCAGCTTAATTAGCGGGGGGGAAGAGACCCAGTACTTC
>NA|TRBV5-1|TRBJ2-7|TRBD1
CASSAARDRGTYEQYF
TGCGCCAGCAGCGCGGCCCGGGACAGGGGGACCTACGAGCAGTACTTC
>NA|TRBV30|TRBJ2-5|NA
CAWKRSGLETQYF
TGTGCCTGGAAGAGGTCGGGGTTGGAGACCCAGTACTTC
>NA|TRBV27|TRBJ1-3|TRBD1
CASSLRGTGVSGNTIYF
TGTGCCAGCAGTTTACGCGGGACAGGGGTGTCTGGAAACACCATATATTTT
>NA|TRBV9|TRBJ1-6|NA
CASNTGNSPLHF
TGTGCCAGCAATACAGGGAACTCACCCCTCCACTTT
>few|TRBV6-6|TRBJ2-7|NA
CASSYSTAHSYEQYF
TGTGCCAGCAGTTACTCGACAGCCCACTCCTACGAGCAGTACTTC
>NA|TRBV2|TRBJ2-2|TRBD2
CASRLLAGGHTGELFF
TGTGCCAGCAGATTACTAGCGGGGGGTCACACCGGGGAGCTGTTTTTT
>NA|TRBV5-1|TRBJ1-6|NA
CASSLGEIRSPLHF
TGCGCCAGCAGCTTGGGCGAGATACGTTCACCCCTCCACTTT
>NA|TRBV6-5|TRBJ1-6|NA
CASSLDSYNSPLHF
TGTGCCAGCAGCCTAGACTCCTATAATTCACCCCTCCACTTT
>NA|TRBV2|TRBJ2-1|NA
CATLTGTTPNEQFF
TGTGCCACCCTGACAGGCACGACACCTAATGAGCAGTTCTTC
>NA|TRBV18|TRBJ2-6|NA
CASSPSGMSPGANVLTF
TGTGCCAGCTCACCATCAGGAATGAGTCCTGGGGCCAACGTCCTGACTTTC
>NA|TRBV30|TRBJ2-5|TRBD1
CAWSSGQGVSQYF
TGTGCCTGGAGTTCGGGACAGGGGGTGTCGCAGTACTTC
>NA|TRBV4-1|TRBJ1-4|NA
CASSHNIVTNEKLFF
TGCGCCAGCAGCCATAATATAGTAACTAATGAAAAACTGTTTTTT
>NA|TRBV7-9|TRBJ2-4|TRBD1
CASRFGTGNIQYF
TGTGCCAGCAGATTCGGGACAGGGAACATTCAGTACTTC
>NA|TRBV9|TRBJ1-5|NA
CASSVGVGSSQPQHF
TGTGCCAGCAGCGTAGGTGTGGGCTCTTCTCAGCCCCAGCATTTT
>NA|TRBV4-2|TRBJ1-2|NA
CASSQVGQNYGYTF
TGTGCCAGCAGCCAAGTGGGCCAGAACTATGGCTACACCTTC
>NA|TRBV30|TRBJ1-6|TRBD1
CAWRSRIAGGIRPLHF
TGTGCCTGGAGGAGTAGAATCGCAGGGGGGATCCGGCCCCTCCACTTT
>NA|TRBV4-1|TRBJ1-1|NA
CASSLDRDIRNTEAFF
TGCGCCAGCAGCCTTGACCGGGACATTCGGAACACTGAAGCTTTCTTT
>NA|TRBV6-1|TRBJ1-1|NA
CAGGHLNTEAFF
TGTGCCGGTGGACACCTGAACACTGAAGCTTTCTTT
>NA|TRBV7-9|TRBJ2-3|NA
CASSLAAGQTDTQYF
TGTGCCAGCAGCTTAGCGGCGGGGCAAACAGATACGCAGTATTTT
>NA|TRBV4-3|TRBJ2-5|NA
CASSQNPNRVQETQYF
TGCGCCAGCAGCCAAAATCCTAACAGGGTCCAAGAGACCCAGTACTTC
>NA|TRBV7-2|TRBJ2-2|TRBD2
CASSFRLAGAGELFF
TGTGCCAGCAGCTTCCGGCTAGCGGGTGCCGGGGAGCTGTTTTTT
>NA|TRBV2|TRBJ2-7|TRBD2
CGTKELAYEQYF
TGTGGAACGAAAGAACTAGCGTACGAGCAGTACTTC
>NA|TRBV19|TRBJ2-2|TRBD1
CASSQHPDRAYNGELFF
TGTGCCAGTAGTCAACACCCGGACAGGGCGTACAACGGGGAGCTGTTTTTT
>NA|TRBV7-8|TRBJ2-7|TRBD2
CASSSTSGPYEQYF
TGTGCCAGCAGCTCGACTAGCGGACCGTACGAGCAGTACTTC
>NA|TRBV19|TRBJ1-5|NA
CASSIEPPGYRNQPQHF
TGTGCCAGTAGTATAGAGCCCCCAGGGTACCGGAATCAGCCCCAGCATTTT
>NA|TRBV5-6|TRBJ1-4|TRBD1
CASSLTRQGVGEKLFF
TGTGCCAGCAGCTTAACACGACAGGGAGTGGGCGAAAAACTGTTTTTT